A single sample gave rise to the 29 T cell receptor beta chains below, sequenced in a study of blood T cells in healthy people across ages. For the second PCR, which ran for about 7 to 11 cycles, a sample-barcoded 5' primer and a J-beta primer mix were used. TCRdb re-analysed the 5' RACE reads in MiXCR, keeping a single row per CDR3 protein. In the table there are approximately 490,000 distinct CDR3 sequences, less than 25% of which are singletons. These data were also reused for a study on T cells of mothers and their children.

The sequenced sample was blood. These receptors all stem from a boy between 10 and 17 years old in good health.

The chain uses TRBV7-3 and TRBJ2-2; TRBD2 agrees at 8 bases. In germline, CDR1 is SGHTA, CDR2 FQGTGA. The CDR3 covers 18 residues. Unmatched junction bases numbered 11, after V lost 2 bases and J lost 3 bases. CDR3 loop: CASSLGPTGGRDTGELFF. CDR3 bases: TGTGCCAGCAGCTTAGGCCCAACGGGGGGGCGCGACACCGGGGAGCTGTTTTTT.

This clonotype was counted between two and nine times. The rearrangement links TRBV6-6 to TRBJ2-1, with D possibly being TRBD2 (6 bases). The CDR3 loop spans 14 amino acids. Germline V CDR1 and CDR2: MNHNY, SVGAGI (reference sequence). V shed 4 bases and J shed 6 bases, with 13 bases lying between them. This chain's CDR3 is CASSSAGSINEQFF. The CDR3 nucleotides are TGTGCCAGCAGTTCCGCCGGGAGTATCAATGAGCAGTTCTTC.

The chain employs TRBV28 and TRBJ2-7, with a possible D match to TRBD2 (5 bases). Germline CDR1 reads MDHEN; CDR2 reads SYDVKM. Trimming stripped 8 bases from V and 1 base from J, with 12 bases between. The length of the CDR3 is 13 residues. CDR3 DNA: TGTGCCAGCCGGGGTCGAGAATCCTACGAGCAGTACTTC. Protein: CASRGRESYEQYF.

V usage is TRBV7-9 and J usage is TRBJ2-1; 11 bases fit TRBD2. Germline CDR1 and CDR2: SEHNR and FQNEAQ (reference sequence). Germline trimming cut 5 bases from V and 2 bases from J; bases unmatched to any gene: 11. The CDR3 has 18 amino acids. CDR3 sequence (DNA): TGTGCCAGCAGCCCGCTGGGGATAGCGGGAGGGACCTACAATGAGCAGTTCTTC. It is translated as CASSPLGIAGGTYNEQFF.

This clonotype was detected many times. The chain is built from TRBV7-6 and TRBJ2-5; perhaps TRBD2 as D (5 bases). The V gene's germline CDR1 is SGHVS and CDR2 FNYEAQ. Trimming shortened V by 0 bases and J by 0 bases, and 20 bases separated the two germline ends. This CDR3 region has 19 residues. Written as DNA, the CDR3 is TGTGCCAGCAGCTTAGCCCGGGGTCGGGTTTGGCCTCACCAAGAGACCCAGTACTTC. It is translated as CASSLARGRVWPHQETQYF.

The rearrangement uses TRBV10-3 and TRBJ2-7; TRBD1 matches at 7 bases. CDR3 length: 16 residues. Germline assignment: CDR1 ENHRY and CDR2 SYGVKD. The trim removed 1 base at V and 2 bases at J, leaving 8 bases unmatched. CDR3 in amino acids: CAISEYGDSRPYEQYF. CDR3 nucleotide sequence: TGTGCCATCAGTGAGTACGGGGACAGCCGCCCCTACGAGCAGTACTTC.

The V gene is TRBV11-3, the J gene TRBJ1-1, with 7 nucleotides matching TRBD1. V trimming: 4 bases; J trimming: 3 bases; junction bases outside the gene matches: 11. Per the germline V gene, CDR1 is SGHNT and CDR2 is YENEEA. CDR3 length: 16 residues. The CDR3 loop reads CASSSGQGGLDTEAFF. CDR3 in DNA: TGTGCCAGCAGCTCGGGACAAGGGGGCCTAGACACTGAAGCTTTCTTT.

The V and J genes are TRBV2 and TRBJ1-5; 7 nucleotides agree with TRBD1. V was clipped by 6 bases and J by 6 bases; unmatched bases: 11. The CDR3 length is 15 residues. Germline CDR1 SNHLY, CDR2 FYNNEI. The CDR3: CASSVDRVRVQPQHF. The CDR3 bases are TGTGCCAGCAGCGTCGACAGGGTTAGGGTTCAGCCCCAGCATTTT.

This rearrangement joins TRBV12-3 or TRBV12-4 to TRBJ2-1; D remains ambiguous. The CDR3 contains 14 residues. The V end was cut by 4 bases, the J end by 6 bases, with 13 bases between. CDR3 DNA: TGTGCCAGCAGTTCGAAGACACCCACCAATGAGCAGTTCTTC. Protein sequence: CASSSKTPTNEQFF.

This clonotype turned up a few times. This chain connects TRBV11-2 to TRBJ2-2; 11 nucleotides match TRBD1. The CDR3 has 17 residues. The V gene's germline CDR1 is SGHAT and CDR2 FQNNGV. The ends lost 5 bases at V and 4 bases at J; junction bases unmatched: 9. CDR3 amino acids: CASSVLGQGAVTGELFF. The CDR3 DNA reads as TGTGCCAGCAGCGTACTAGGACAGGGGGCGGTCACCGGGGAGCTGTTTTTT.

This clonotype was seen a few times. This chain connects TRBV12-3 or TRBV12-4 to TRBJ2-5; the match to TRBD1 covers 12 bases. The DNA end is more similar to TRBJ2-1, so the J call may be wrong. The CDR3 loop spans 17 amino acids. The CDR3 region is CASSLSIWDRGQNEQFF. CDR3 DNA sequence: TGTGCCAGCAGTTTATCTATATGGGACAGGGGGCAAAATGAGCAGTTCTTC.

This sequence joins TRBV6-5 and TRBJ2-1; tentatively, D is TRBD1 or TRBD2 (5 bases each). The end of the DNA aligns better with TRBJ2-7, so the J call may be wrong. Germline V CDR1 and CDR2: MNHEY, SVGAGI. There are 14 residues in the CDR3. The CDR3 DNA reads TGTGCCAGCAGTGGGACGGTTCCCCCCTACGAGCAGTACTTC. It is translated as CASSGTVPPYEQYF.

The chain recombines TRBV29-1 with TRBJ1-2; D is possibly TRBD1 (5 bases). This CDR3 comprises 14 residues. The germline V gene encodes CDR1 SQVTM and CDR2 ANQGSEA. The V end lost 0 bases, the J end lost 4 bases, and 12 bases lay between the germline ends. The CDR3, as DNA: TGCAGCGTTGAAGAGCTCTCAGGGTTCTATGGCTACACCTTC. Translation: CSVEELSGFYGYTF.

Concerning this clonotype: A junction boundary mismatches the germline segment, possibly from a read error. The V and J genes are TRBV7-7 and TRBJ2-3; 7 nucleotides match TRBD2. This CDR3 is 15 amino acids long. The V gene's germline CDR1 is SSHAT and CDR2 FNYEAQ (reference sequence). The CDR3 here is CASSLGVGGTDTQYF. In nucleotides, the CDR3 is TGTGCTAGCAGCTTGGGGGTCGGGGGGACAGATACGCAGTATTTT.

Only a few counts were recorded for this clonotype. V is TRBV12-3 or TRBV12-4 and J is TRBJ2-1; 11 bases match TRBD2. The CDR3 loop spans 16 amino acids. The ends lost 6 bases at V and 9 bases at J; junction bases unmatched: 13. CDR3 sequence: CASSPSVAGGPGEQFF. The CDR3 DNA follows: TGTGCCAGCAGCCCCAGCGTAGCGGGAGGGCCAGGTGAGCAGTTCTTC.

The chain joins TRBV9 to TRBJ2-3; no firm D call. V dropped 4 bases and J dropped 0 bases, with 12 bases sitting between them. CDR1 and CDR2 from the germline V gene are SGDLS and YYNGEE. The CDR3 totals 15 residues. This CDR3 is CASSPTPSSTDTQYF. CDR3 nucleotides: TGTGCCAGCAGCCCCACCCCCTCTAGCACAGATACGCAGTATTTT.

This clonotype turned up a few times. V usage is TRBV5-5 and J usage is TRBJ2-7; tentative D call: TRBD1 (6 bases). Trimming took off 3 bases at V and 2 bases at J, with 15 bases between the two ends. In germline, CDR1 is SGHKS, CDR2 YYEKEE (reference sequence). CDR3 length: 15 residues. The CDR3 reads CASSYPGQPTYEQYF. In DNA, the CDR3 is TGTGCCAGCAGCTACCCGGGACAACCAACCTACGAGCAGTACTTC.

This clonotype was seen more than once but under ten times. V usage is TRBV12-5 and J usage is TRBJ2-2; D unclear. The length of the CDR3 is 12 residues. Deletions cut 5 bases from V and 5 bases from J, with 6 bases between. Germline V gives CDR1 LGHNT, CDR2 FRNRAP. In DNA form, the CDR3 reads TGTGCTAGTGGTCCGGAGACCGGGGAGCTGTTTTTT. Translation gives CASGPETGELFF. Based on the CDR3 plus reference TRBV12-5 and TRBJ2-2, the full variable domain is DARVTQTPRHKVTEMGQEVTMRCQPILGHNTVFWYRQTMMQGLELLAYFRNRAPLDDSGMPKDRFSAEMPDATLATLKIQPSEPRDSAVYFCASGPETGELFFGEGSRLTVL.

There are a few counts of this clonotype. The chain couples TRBV3-1 to TRBJ2-2, with TRBD2 matching over 9 bases. This CDR3 has 16 amino acids. Germline CDR1 and CDR2: LGHDT and YNNKEL (reference sequence). J gave up 4 bases and V 5 bases, and 8 bases lay outside the gene matches. The CDR3 protein is CASSKTGTSSTGELFF. The CDR3 region has the DNA TGTGCCAGCAGCAAAACCGGGACTAGCTCCACCGGGGAGCTGTTTTTT.

Only a few counts were recorded for this clonotype. V and J are TRBV20-1 and TRBJ1-1; D is ambiguous. The germline gives CDR1 DFQATT, CDR2 SNEGSKA (reference sequence). The CDR3 is 13 amino acids. V was shortened by 1 base and J by 0 bases, with 6 bases between the two germline ends. CDR3 DNA: TGCAGTGCTAGAGGCCTGATGAACACTGAAGCTTTCTTT. It translates to CSARGLMNTEAFF.

The chain is built from TRBV6-5 and TRBJ2-3, with D possibly TRBD2 on 6 matching bases. Per the germline V gene, CDR1 is MNHEY and CDR2 is SVGAGI. Trimming left V 5 bases short and J 1 base short, with 10 bases between. CDR3 length: 14 residues. In DNA, the CDR3 is TGTGCCAGCAGTACGACTAGACGCACAGATACGCAGTATTTT. It is translated as CASSTTRRTDTQYF.

This clonotype was detected a few times. The V gene is TRBV27, the J gene TRBJ2-7, with D perhaps matching TRBD1 or TRBD2 (5 bases each). CDR3 length: 14 residues. Germline loops: CDR1 MNHEY, CDR2 SMNVEV (reference sequence). Between the trimmed V and J ends, which lost 5 bases and 3 bases, there was a span of 14 bases. The CDR3, as DNA: TGTGCCAGCAGTACCCCGGGACGCGGCTACGAGCAGTACTTC. Translating it yields CASSTPGRGYEQYF.

The rearrangement uses TRBV20-1 and TRBJ2-7, with 7 bases matching TRBD2. The CDR3 contains 18 residues. The V and J ends lost 1 base and 0 bases, in that order; junction bases with no gene match: 15. Germline CDR1 is DFQATT and CDR2 is SNEGSKA (reference sequence). CDR3 coding DNA: TGCAGTGCTAGAGGTCGGGGTCTGGCGGGAGAGAGCTCCTACGAGCAGTACTTC. Its translation is CSARGRGLAGESSYEQYF.

This clonotype was recorded a few times. The chain joins TRBV20-1 to TRBJ2-3; D is perhaps TRBD1 or TRBD2 (6 bases each). The length of the CDR3 is 13 residues. Trimming left V 1 base short and J 4 bases short, with 9 bases between. Germline V gene data show CDR1 as DFQATT and CDR2 as SNEGSKA (reference sequence). CDR3 sequence (DNA): TGCAGTGCTAGAGTAAGGGGGGCAGATACGCAGTATTTT. The encoded protein is CSARVRGADTQYF.

J is TRBJ1-6 and V is TRBV4-1; D not certain. Trimming removed 0 bases from V and 3 bases from J, with 12 bases in between. This CDR3 is 17 amino acids long. The V gene's germline CDR1 is MGHRA and CDR2 YSYEKL. The CDR3 is CASSQESVGIYNSPLHF. The CDR3 DNA reads as TGCGCCAGCAGCCAAGAATCAGTGGGGATCTATAATTCACCCCTCCACTTT.

This clonotype was detected a few times. At one of its ends the junction is not consistent with the germline gene, which may arise from a read error. The chain has TRBV7-2 and TRBJ2-1; D perhaps matches TRBD2 (6 bases). This CDR3 is 15 amino acids long. The V gene's germline CDR1 is SGHTA and CDR2 FQGNSA. The CDR3 reads CASSPPGVSYNEQFF. The CDR3 DNA reads TGTGCCAGCAGCCCTCCGGGAGTTTCCTACAATGAGCAGTTCTTT.

The CDR3 sequence: CASSVELNTEAFF. CDR3 bases: TGTGCCAGCAGCGTAGAATTGAACACTGAAGCTTTCTTT. The V gene is TRBV9, the J gene TRBJ1-1; D uncertain. The CDR3 has 13 amino acids. The germline V gene has CDR1 SGDLS and CDR2 YYNGEE. V lost 0 bases and J lost 0, with 3 bases in between.

This chain joins TRBV4-3 and TRBJ2-2; no clear D gene. V was cut by 0 bases and J by 7 bases, with 9 bases left in between. CDR1 LGHNA and CDR2 YSLEER come from the germline V gene. The CDR3 runs 14 residues. The CDR3 region is CASSQDRGYGELFF. DNA of the CDR3: TGCGCCAGCAGCCAAGATCGCGGCTACGGGGAGCTGTTTTTT.

This clonotype was detected only once. In nucleotides, the CDR3 is TGTGCCAGCAGCCCCCTCCGAGGGGAGCTTAACTATGGCTACACCTTC. Translated: CASSPLRGELNYGYTF. The rearrangement uses TRBV11-2 and TRBJ1-2; a possible D gene is TRBD1 (5 bases). The CDR3 runs 16 residues. The V gene lost 5 bases and the J gene lost 1 base, with 17 bases spanning the gap. The germline V gene has CDR1 SGHAT and CDR2 FQNNGV.